These 8 T cell receptor beta chains came from one sample sequenced in a study of vaccination effects on CD4 cells after COVID-19. Prior to sequencing, the ViraFEST assay stimulated PBMC with viral peptide pools, which expanded the antigen-specific CD4+ T cells. CD4+ T cells were isolated after around 9 days of culture. Vaccine administered to participants consisted of two doses of either BNT162b2 or mRNA-1273. This table comes from immunoSEQ multiplex PCR, and its TCRdb copy is limited to in-frame clones, with some not included. Seen here are 20,000 to 30,000 clones, about three quarters observed once, and the top ten hold 23%. These receptors are not linked to any known antigen. The material was CD4+ T cells from PBMCs cultured with HCoV-NL63 spike peptides, obtained after COVID-19 vaccination. The receptor set was obtained from a human donor who received a COVID-19 vaccine.

The V gene is TRBV6-5, the J gene TRBJ1-5, with D possibly TRBD1 on 5 matching bases. V lost 7 bases to trimming and J lost 7 bases, with 17 bases between them. The CDR3 is 14 amino acids. CDR1 is MNHEY and CDR2 is SVGAGI in the germline V gene. The CDR3 DNA sequence: TGTGCCAGCACCCAATCGGGGGAGGTACAGCCCCAGCATTTT. This sequence encodes CASTQSGEVQPQHF.

The rearrangement joins TRBV6-6 to TRBJ1-4; D is possibly TRBD1 (6 bases). Germline V gene data show CDR1 as MNHNY and CDR2 as SVGAGI (reference sequence). The CDR3 has 14 amino acids. V lost 1 base and J lost 7, with 10 bases in between. The CDR3 sequence: CASSYWGRGEKLFF. The CDR3 bases are TGTGCCAGCAGTTACTGGGGGCGGGGTGAAAAACTGTTTTTT.

The chain uses TRBV4-3 and TRBJ2-1; tentatively, D is TRBD1 (6 bases). This CDR3 is 14 amino acids long. Deletions cut 2 bases from V and 7 bases from J, with 12 bases between. Germline V gene data show CDR1 as LGHNA and CDR2 as YSLEER. As DNA, the CDR3 is TGCGCCAGCAGCCAAACCGTTACAGGGAATGAGCAGTTCTTC. Its protein is CASSQTVTGNEQFF.

The chain uses TRBV18 and TRBJ2-6, with 8 bases that match TRBD1. Germline loops: CDR1 KGHSH, CDR2 LQKENI. The trim removed 3 bases at V and 2 bases at J, leaving 9 bases unmatched. The CDR3 loop spans 18 amino acids. The CDR3: CASSPQTGAGAGANVLTF. The CDR3 DNA reads TGTGCCAGCTCACCGCAGACAGGGGCAGGAGCTGGGGCCAACGTCCTGACTTTC.

The chain has TRBV5-1 and TRBJ2-3, with 12 bases aligning to TRBD2. Germline V gives CDR1 SGHRS, CDR2 YFSETQ. Trimming removed 4 bases from V and 0 bases from J; junction bases left unmatched: 9. This CDR3 spans 18 amino acids. CDR3 protein: CASSPGTSGWTSTDTQYF. Here the CDR3 DNA reads TGCGCCAGCAGCCCCGGGACTAGCGGGTGGACTAGCACAGATACGCAGTATTTT. The complete variable domain, with remaining parts taken from reference TRBV5-1 and TRBJ2-3, reads KAGVTQTPRYLIKTRGQQVTLSCSPISGHRSVSWYQQTPGQGLQFLFEYFSETQRNKGNFPGRFSGRQFSNSRSEMNVSTLELGDSALYLCASSPGTSGWTSTDTQYFGPGTRLTVL.

This chain joins TRBV6-2 or TRBV6-3 and TRBJ1-2; D gene ambiguous. Germline loops: CDR1 MNHEY, CDR2 SVGEGT. The CDR3 consists of 14 residues. The V end lost 2 bases, the J end lost 2 bases, and 9 bases lay between the germline ends. The CDR3 nucleotides read TGTGCCAGCAGTTACGGGCAGACGAACTATGGCTACACCTTC. The encoded protein is CASSYGQTNYGYTF.

The chain recombines TRBV6-1 with TRBJ1-2; D is unclear. The CDR3 length is 14 residues. CDR1 MNHNS and CDR2 SASEGT come from the germline V gene. V lost 9 bases to trimming and J lost 1 base, with 15 bases between them. This CDR3 reads CASHGETLNYGYTF. CDR3 DNA sequence: TGTGCCAGTCACGGGGAGACCCTTAACTATGGCTACACCTTC.

V gene TRBV3-1 (or the pseudogene TRBV3-2) combines with J gene TRBJ1-5; D call uncertain. Germline CDR1 LGHDT, CDR2 YNNKEL (reference sequence). The CDR3 runs 13 residues. The ends were cut back, 4 bases at V and 3 bases at J, with 7 bases in the middle. The CDR3 DNA reads as TGTGCCAGCAGCCTGGGGTACAATCAGCCCCAGCATTTT. It codes for CASSLGYNQPQHF.